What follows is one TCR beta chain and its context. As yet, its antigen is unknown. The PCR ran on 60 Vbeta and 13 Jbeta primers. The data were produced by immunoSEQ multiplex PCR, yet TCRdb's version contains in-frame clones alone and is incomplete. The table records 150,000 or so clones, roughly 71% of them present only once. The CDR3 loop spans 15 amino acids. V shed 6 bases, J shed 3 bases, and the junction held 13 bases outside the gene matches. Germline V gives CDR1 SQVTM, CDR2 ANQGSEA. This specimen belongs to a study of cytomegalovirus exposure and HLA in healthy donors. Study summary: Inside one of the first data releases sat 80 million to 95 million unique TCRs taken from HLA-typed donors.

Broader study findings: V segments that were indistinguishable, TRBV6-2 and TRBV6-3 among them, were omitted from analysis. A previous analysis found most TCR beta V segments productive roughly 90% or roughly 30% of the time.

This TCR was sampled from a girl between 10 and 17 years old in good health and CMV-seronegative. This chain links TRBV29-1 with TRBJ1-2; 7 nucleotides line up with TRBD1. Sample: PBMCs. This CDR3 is CSVQKQTGMDYGYTF. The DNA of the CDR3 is TGCAGCGTCCAAAAACAGACAGGGATGGACTATGGCTACACCTTC.